Detailed here is one TCR beta chain. Its antigen remains unknown. The sample is drawn from a study of CD8+CD57+ T cells in acquired aplastic anemia. Study details: Yields of DNA that came from sorted CD4+ and CD8+ cells averaged approximately 3.2 ug. Whole-study results and caveats: Patients and controls turned out to have 25 to 35 CD8+ CDR3 sequences in common.

Flow cytometry had shown expanded CD8+CD57+ cells in the patients chosen for sequencing. Patients had not yet gotten any therapy when their blood was taken for sampling. Genomic DNA templated the TCR beta VDJ and CDR3 profiling. One entry per CDR3 protein, called by TCRdb with MiXCR from the reads. The repertoire holds 150,000 to 200,000 distinct CDR3 sequences, with 45% to 55% as singletons. This receptor was taken from a human donor with aplastic anemia. The sequencing sample was made of sorted CD4+, CD8+, or CD8+CD57+ T cells (not recorded which) from PBMCs.

The CDR3 region is CSASAGQGAWAFF. As DNA, the CDR3 is TGCAGTGCTTCCGCGGGACAGGGGGCTTGGGCTTTCTTT. This chain uses TRBV20-1 with TRBJ1-1; 12 bases line up with TRBD1. Trimming cost V 5 bases and J 11 bases; bases outside gene matches: 9. Germline CDR1 DFQATT, CDR2 SNEGSKA (reference sequence). The length of the CDR3 is 13 residues.